One sample yielded the 31 T cell receptor beta chains listed below, sequenced in a study of T cell changes during pregnancy in multiple sclerosis. Measured with immunoSEQ multiplex PCR; TCRdb has only the in-frame clones, and not every one. The sample yields approximately 50,000 clones, about 92% seen once. Sequencing was performed on peripheral blood, taken in the third trimester of pregnancy. The receptors here all came from a female donor in good health, enrolled as a control in a pregnancy study.

The genes are TRBV30 and TRBJ1-1, with D possibly being TRBD1 (6 bases). The CDR3 extends over 14 amino acids. Germline V gives CDR1 GTSNPN, CDR2 SVGIG (reference sequence). The V gene lost 5 bases and the J gene lost 1 base, with 14 bases spanning the gap. The CDR3 spells CAWSQGLGNTEAFF. CDR3 in DNA: TGTGCCTGGTCCCAGGGGTTGGGGAACACTGAAGCTTTCTTT.

A single count supports this clone. V gene TRBV5-6 combines with J gene TRBJ2-7, with TRBD2 as a possible D gene (7 bases). The CDR3 has 18 amino acids. Between the trimmed V and J ends, which lost 4 bases and 3 bases, there was a span of 26 bases. Germline-derived CDR1 and CDR2 are SGHDT and YYEEEE. CDR3 sequence reads: CASSARGAGRTIIYEQYF. The CDR3 region has the DNA TGTGCCAGCAGCGCCCGGGGGGCGGGTAGGACAATTATCTACGAGCAGTACTTC.

In regard to this clone: This CDR3 is also generated by other DNA sequences in the sample. This chain connects TRBV5-4 to TRBJ1-1; a weak D match, TRBD1 (5 bases). Trimming took off 0 bases at V and 1 base at J, with 7 bases between the two ends. The germline CDR1 and CDR2 sequences are SGHNT and YYREEE (reference sequence). This CDR3 is 14 amino acids long. DNA for the CDR3: TGTGCCAGCAGCTTGGCCGGGGGGAACACTGAAGCTTTCTTT. As protein: CASSLAGGNTEAFF. The complete variable domain, with remaining parts taken from reference TRBV5-4 and TRBJ1-1, reads ETGVTQSPTHLIKTRGQQVTLRCSSQSGHNTVSWYQQALGQGPQFIFQYYREEENGRGNFPPRFSGLQFPNYSSELNVNALELDDSALYLCASSLAGGNTEAFFGQGTRLTVV.

V usage is TRBV7-2 and J usage is TRBJ2-3; tentative D call: TRBD1 (5 bases). V lost 6 bases, J lost 4 bases, and 23 bases lay in between. Germline V gene sequence: CDR1 SGHTA, CDR2 FQGNSA. The CDR3 length is 17 residues. CDR3: CASRLSPQGRVADTQYF. The CDR3 DNA is TGTGCCAGCAGATTAAGCCCGCAGGGCAGGGTCGCAGATACGCAGTATTTT.

The V and J genes are TRBV7-9 and TRBJ2-3, with 12 positions matching TRBD2. Germline CDR1 and CDR2: SEHNR and FQNEAQ (reference sequence). The CDR3 covers 14 residues. Germline trimming cut 4 bases from V and 5 bases from J; bases unmatched to any gene: 1. The CDR3 here is CASSSTSGRDTQYF. CDR3 sequence (DNA): TGTGCCAGCAGCTCGACTAGCGGGAGAGATACGCAGTATTTT. The full variable domain, with the rest looked up from reference TRBV7-9 and TRBJ2-3, is DTGVSQNPRHKITKRGQNVTFRCDPISEHNRLYWYRQTLGQGPEFLTYFQNEAQLEKSRLLSDRFSAERPKGSFSTLEIQRTEQGDSAMYLCASSSTSGRDTQYFGPGTRLTVL.

The chain has TRBV13 and TRBJ1-1, with 7 bases lining up with TRBD1. The germline gives CDR1 PRHDT, CDR2 FYEKMQ (reference sequence). Trimming took 3 bases from V and 3 from J; bases not matched to a gene: 7. There are 15 residues in the CDR3. The CDR3 loop reads CASSFIRGVDTEAFF. DNA for the CDR3: TGTGCCAGCAGCTTCATCAGGGGGGTCGACACTGAAGCTTTCTTT.

This clone appeared a single time. V is TRBV19 and J is TRBJ2-5; 8 bases line up with TRBD1. Germline V CDR1 and CDR2: LNHDA, SQIVND (reference sequence). CDR3 length: 15 residues. V shed 4 bases and J 3 bases; nucleotides not matched to a gene: 7. The CDR3 nucleotides read TGTGCCAGTAGTACCGGACAGGGCCCAAAAGAGACCCAGTACTTC. The encoded protein is CASSTGQGPKETQYF. Based on the CDR3 plus reference TRBV19 and TRBJ2-5, the full variable domain is DGGITQSPKYLFRKEGQNVTLSCEQNLNHDAMYWYRQDPGQGLRLIYYSQIVNDFQKGDIAEGYSVSREKKESFPLTVTSAQKNPTAFYLCASSTGQGPKETQYFGPGTRLLVL.

This clone was detected only a few times. In DNA, the CDR3 is TGTGCCAGTAGGACAGGGGGTGGAAACACCATATATTTT. It is translated as CASRTGGGNTIYF. The chain joins TRBV6-6 to TRBJ1-3; 10 nucleotides align to TRBD1. The ends lost 9 bases at V and 3 bases at J; junction bases unmatched: 2. The CDR3 contains 13 residues. The germline V gene has CDR1 MNHNY and CDR2 SVGAGI (reference sequence).

The rearrangement uses TRBV7-8 and TRBJ2-1, with a possible D match to TRBD2 (7 bases). Germline CDR1 is SGHVS and CDR2 is FQNEAQ. Trimming shortened V by 4 bases and J by 8 bases, and 21 bases separated the two germline ends. The CDR3 contains 16 residues. CDR3 loop: CASSSPGRDIMDEQFF. CDR3 nucleotides: TGTGCCAGCAGCTCTCCGGGGAGGGACATAATGGATGAGCAGTTCTTC.

This chain connects TRBV14 to TRBJ1-6; D unresolved. The CDR3 contains 15 residues. The germline V gene has CDR1 SGHDN and CDR2 FVKESK. Trimming stripped 1 base from V and 6 bases from J, with 10 bases between. CDR3 nucleotide sequence: TGTGCCAGCAGCCAAGTAGCAGGACTTAATTCACCCCTCCACTTT. Translation: CASSQVAGLNSPLHF.

This clone was seen just once. CDR3 region: CASSPGGSTDTQYF. CDR3 coding DNA: TGTGCCAGCAGCCCGGGGGGTAGCACAGATACGCAGTATTTT. The chain combines TRBV7-9 with TRBJ2-3, with 7 positions matching TRBD2. The length of the CDR3 is 14 residues. The V and J ends lost 5 bases and 0 bases, in that order; junction bases with no gene match: 2. The germline V gene has CDR1 SEHNR and CDR2 FQNEAQ (reference sequence).

This chain links TRBV11-2 with TRBJ2-2, with TRBD1 matching 10 bases. The CDR3 is made up of 14 amino acids. CDR1 and CDR2 (germline): SGHAT, FQNNGV. After removal of 6 bases from V and 5 bases from J, the junction contained 3 bases not matched to a gene. The CDR3 DNA reads TGTGCCAGCAGATGGACAGGGGGGACCGGGGAGCTGTTTTTT. It codes for CASRWTGGTGELFF.

This sequence joins TRBV5-4 and TRBJ2-1; TRBD2 aligns across 11 bases. J was trimmed by 8 bases and V by 0 bases; bases with no gene match: 4. This CDR3 comprises 15 residues. Germline CDR1 is SGHNT and CDR2 is YYREEE (reference sequence). CDR3 sequence: CASSLELAGAYEQFF. The CDR3 DNA sequence: TGTGCCAGCAGCTTGGAACTAGCGGGAGCCTATGAGCAGTTCTTC.

The genes are TRBV6-1 and TRBJ2-2, with 7 nucleotides matching TRBD2. CDR3 size: 18 residues. Trimming cost V 4 bases and J 2 bases; bases outside gene matches: 13. CDR1 is MNHNS, CDR2 SASEGT, per germline. The CDR3 reads CASSGALGGPANTGELFF. CDR3 in DNA: TGTGCCAGCAGTGGAGCCCTGGGAGGGCCTGCTAACACCGGGGAGCTGTTTTTT.

The rearrangement uses TRBV4-2 and TRBJ2-7, with TRBD2 matching 11 bases. Unmatched junction bases numbered 13, after V lost 0 bases and J lost 0 bases. From germline, CDR1 is LGHNA and CDR2 YNFKEQ. The CDR3 consists of 20 residues. The DNA for the CDR3 is TGTGCCAGCAGCCAAGATTGGGGGACTAGCGGAGGAGGCCACTCCTACGAGCAGTACTTC. It codes for CASSQDWGTSGGGHSYEQYF.

This clone came up a few times. The rearrangement links TRBV5-4 to TRBJ2-2, with TRBD2 matching over 7 bases. The J segment lost 1 base and the V segment lost 5 bases, leaving 2 bases of the junction unmatched. The V gene's germline CDR1 is SGHNT and CDR2 YYREEE (reference sequence). The CDR3 has 14 residues. The CDR3 sequence: CASRSGGNTGELFF. In DNA, the CDR3 is TGTGCCAGCAGGTCGGGGGGGAACACCGGGGAGCTGTTTTTT.

The V call is TRBV5-6, the J call TRBJ1-5; D gene unclear. The length of the CDR3 is 13 residues. Germline V gene sequence: CDR1 SGHDT, CDR2 YYEEEE. The ends were cut back, 4 bases at V and 4 bases at J, with 9 bases in the middle. Written as DNA, the CDR3 is TGTGCCAGCAGCAGTAGCGGGAATCAGCCCCAGCATTTT. It encodes CASSSSGNQPQHF.

The genes are TRBV15 and TRBJ2-7; D is possibly TRBD2 (6 bases). Per the germline V gene, CDR1 is LNHNV and CDR2 is YYDKDF (reference sequence). The CDR3 runs to 12 residues. Trimming removed 1 base at V and 12 bases at J, with 13 bases between. CDR3 amino acids: CATSRVEGRLYF. The CDR3 region has the DNA TGTGCCACCAGCAGAGTAGAAGGGAGGCTGTACTTC.

CDR3 sequence: CASSFSPDTGELFF. The CDR3 nucleotides are TGTGCCAGCAGCTTCTCCCCTGACACCGGGGAGCTGTTTTTT. The V call is TRBV5-6, the J call TRBJ2-2; unclear D gene. Germline CDR1 and CDR2: SGHDT and YYEEEE. CDR3 length: 14 residues. Trimming removed 2 bases from V and 3 bases from J, with 8 bases in between.

This clone was seen just once. This sequence joins TRBV9 and TRBJ2-7; 8 nucleotides align to TRBD1. Germline values: CDR1 SGDLS, CDR2 YYNGEE. This CDR3 has 15 residues. The V gene end was trimmed by 4 bases and the J gene end by 0 bases; junction bases not matched to a gene: 6. The DNA of the CDR3 is TGTGCCAGCAGCCCAGGGGGCTTGAGCTCCTACGAGCAGTACTTC. This gives the protein CASSPGGLSSYEQYF.

The gene calls are TRBV10-3 and TRBJ2-2; no firm D call. Germline CDR1 and CDR2: ENHRY and SYGVKD. The CDR3 runs to 14 residues. Trimming removed 7 bases from V and 1 base from J, with 10 bases in between. The DNA of the CDR3 is TGTGCCATCACCCTGACGGGGAACACCGGGGAGCTGTTTTTT. Translation: CAITLTGNTGELFF.

The chain recombines TRBV15 with TRBJ2-1; TRBD2 aligns across 8 bases. The CDR3 has 17 residues. J was trimmed by 7 bases and V by 3 bases; bases with no gene match: 14. The germline V gene has CDR1 LNHNV and CDR2 YYDKDF (reference sequence). CDR3 bases: TGTGCCACCAGCAGGGAATTGGAGTCTAGCGGGCGGAATGAGCAGTTCTTC. Translation gives CATSRELESSGRNEQFF.

The chain has TRBV30 and TRBJ1-4, with D perhaps matching TRBD1 (6 bases). V lost 1 base and J lost 8, with 14 bases in between. Germline CDR1 is GTSNPN and CDR2 is SVGIG (reference sequence). CDR3 size: 14 residues. The CDR3 protein is CAWSGSGVREKLFF. The CDR3 DNA reads as TGTGCCTGGAGTGGATCAGGGGTTCGGGAAAAACTGTTTTTT.

The chain uses TRBV7-2 and TRBJ2-6; D uncertain. In germline, CDR1 is SGHTA, CDR2 FQGNSA. The V gene lost 3 bases and the J gene lost 3 bases, with 12 bases spanning the gap. The length of the CDR3 is 16 residues. The CDR3 is CASSFSVSFGANVLTF. DNA for the CDR3: TGTGCCAGCAGCTTCTCCGTGAGTTTTGGGGCCAACGTCCTGACTTTC.

The chain links TRBV18 to TRBJ1-4; D is ambiguous. The germline V gene has CDR1 KGHSH and CDR2 LQKENI. With 4 bases removed from V and 8 bases from J, the gap between germline ends came to 11 bases. The CDR3 totals 13 residues. CDR3 sequence reads: CASSREVEEKLFF. CDR3 nucleotide sequence: TGTGCCAGCTCACGGGAGGTGGAGGAAAAACTGTTTTTT.

V gene TRBV9 combines with J gene TRBJ1-5; 8 nucleotides align to TRBD1. V gave up 7 bases and J gave up 1 base; unmatched junction bases: 13. The CDR3 is 17 amino acids. Germline CDR1 SGDLS, CDR2 YYNGEE. The CDR3 DNA reads as TGTGCCAGCCAGGGCAGGGGGCCTTCCGGGAGCAATCAGCCCCAGCATTTT. As protein: CASQGRGPSGSNQPQHF. Based on the CDR3 plus reference TRBV9 and TRBJ1-5, the full variable domain is DSGVTQTPKHLITATGQRVTLRCSPRSGDLSVYWYQQSLDQGLQFLIQYYNGEERAKGNILERFSAQQFPDLHSELNLSSLELGDSALYFCASQGRGPSGSNQPQHFGDGTRLSIL.

The V gene is TRBV7-2, the J gene TRBJ1-2; D is undetermined. Trimming took 3 bases from V and 2 from J, leaving 7 bases between them. CDR3 length: 13 residues. Germline-derived CDR1 and CDR2 are SGHTA and FQGNSA. This CDR3 is CASSLGRNYGYTF. The CDR3, as DNA: TGTGCCAGCAGCTTGGGCAGGAACTATGGCTACACCTTC.

The rearrangement uses TRBV18 and TRBJ2-2; 7 bases align to TRBD1. Per germline, CDR1 KGHSH and CDR2 LQKENI. The V and J ends lost 3 bases and 7 bases, in that order; junction bases with no gene match: 5. This CDR3 spans 14 amino acids. The chain's CDR3 is CASSPRQGGGELFF. The CDR3 region has the DNA TGTGCCAGCTCACCCCGACAGGGTGGCGGGGAGCTGTTTTTT.

The genes are TRBV7-2 and TRBJ1-2, with TRBD1 matching 10 bases. The CDR3 is 15 residues long. The V segment lost 4 bases and the J segment 4 bases; nucleotides outside the gene matches: 6. CDR1 is SGHTA and CDR2 is FQGNSA in the germline V gene. CDR3 residues: CASSSGTGVVYGYTF. The CDR3 DNA is TGTGCCAGCAGCTCAGGGACAGGGGTTGTCTATGGCTACACCTTC.

This clone was found once. The V call is TRBV5-5, the J call TRBJ2-5, with a weak D call TRBD2 (6 bases). The CDR3 is 13 amino acids. V was trimmed by 4 bases and J by 1 base, leaving 8 bases between them. Germline CDR1 reads SGHKS; CDR2 reads YYEKEE (reference sequence). CDR3 loop: CASSAGPQETQYF. CDR3 DNA: TGTGCCAGCAGCGCGGGGCCCCAAGAGACCCAGTACTTC. Full variable domain (rest looked up from reference TRBV5-5 and TRBJ2-5): DAGVTQSPTHLIKTRGQQVTLRCSPISGHKSVSWYQQVLGQGPQFIFQYYEKEERGRGNFPDRFSARQFPNYSSELNVNALLLGDSALYLCASSAGPQETQYFGPGTRLLVL.

The sample holds one count of this clone. V gene TRBV30 combines with J gene TRBJ1-4; 7 bases align to TRBD1. This CDR3 has 14 amino acids. In germline, CDR1 is GTSNPN, CDR2 SVGIG (reference sequence). The trim removed 2 bases at V and 8 bases at J, leaving 8 bases unmatched. The CDR3 region is CAWSTGTVNEKLFF. CDR3 nucleotides: TGTGCCTGGAGTACCGGGACAGTGAACGAAAAACTGTTTTTT.